This T cell receptor (beta chain) was sequenced during a study of shared clonotypes between healthy human individuals. As for this clone: Its antigen is not identified.

Regarding the study as a whole: Some naive CD4 clonotypes, around 5%, turned up in common across four donors. The study generally estimated greater richness for naive than memory subsets. Donor scarcity curtailed the genetic and exposure-history diversity represented herein.

Per the germline V gene, CDR1 is MNHEY and CDR2 is SMNVEV (reference sequence). The J segment lost 4 bases and the V segment lost 4 bases, leaving 2 bases of the junction unmatched. The CDR3 spans 14 residues. Sequenced by immunoSEQ multiplex PCR; TCRdb stores in-frame clones only, minus some. The profile shows around 88,000 clones, roughly two thirds of them singletons. The chain joins TRBV27 to TRBJ2-7, with 12 bases lining up with TRBD2. The sequence derives from a young man in good health. Material for sequencing was memory CD8+ T cells sorted from blood. Specified subset: CD45RO+ cells pooled with CCR7-negative TemRA cells. Here the CDR3 DNA reads TGTGCCAGCAGTTCGACTAGCGGGAGATACGAGCAGTACTTC. As protein: CASSSTSGRYEQYF.